The present T cell receptor beta chain was sequenced within a study of T cells in Graves' hyperthyroidism and ophthalmopathy. Study-wide results and caveats: Ophthalmopathy was distinguished from stable hyperthyroidism by 13 V-J signatures. Model-based prediction identified ophthalmopathy a median approximately 6.2 months prior to its onset.

This clonotype appeared many times. What it binds is not known. Germline V lookup: CDR1 SGHVS, CDR2 FNYEAQ. V was shortened by 0 bases and J by 1 base, with 10 bases between the two germline ends. The length of the CDR3 is 16 residues. Regions amplified from RNA transcripts were the TCR beta CDR3 regions. HTBI primers were employed in a first-round RT-PCR of the TCR CDR3. From the multiplex PCR reads, TCRdb called clonotypes with MiXCR, one entry per CDR3 protein. The data hold about 720,000 distinct CDR3 sequences, with around a sixth observed a single time. This clonotype was sampled from a woman aged 45-65 years with Graves' hyperthyroidism that later progressed to Graves' ophthalmopathy. The chain employs TRBV7-6 and TRBJ2-1; D ambiguous. The sample taken for sequencing was blood. CDR3 residues: CASSLAPAESYNEQFF. For the CDR3, the DNA is TGTGCCAGCAGCTTAGCGCCGGCGGAATCCTACAATGAGCAGTTCTTC. Combining the CDR3 with reference TRBV7-6 and TRBJ2-1 gives the whole variable domain GAGVSQSPRYKVTKRGQDVALRCDPISGHVSLYWYRQALGQGPEFLTYFNYEAQQDKSGLPNDRFSAERPEGSISTLTIQRTEQRDSAMYRCASSLAPAESYNEQFFGPGTRLTVL.